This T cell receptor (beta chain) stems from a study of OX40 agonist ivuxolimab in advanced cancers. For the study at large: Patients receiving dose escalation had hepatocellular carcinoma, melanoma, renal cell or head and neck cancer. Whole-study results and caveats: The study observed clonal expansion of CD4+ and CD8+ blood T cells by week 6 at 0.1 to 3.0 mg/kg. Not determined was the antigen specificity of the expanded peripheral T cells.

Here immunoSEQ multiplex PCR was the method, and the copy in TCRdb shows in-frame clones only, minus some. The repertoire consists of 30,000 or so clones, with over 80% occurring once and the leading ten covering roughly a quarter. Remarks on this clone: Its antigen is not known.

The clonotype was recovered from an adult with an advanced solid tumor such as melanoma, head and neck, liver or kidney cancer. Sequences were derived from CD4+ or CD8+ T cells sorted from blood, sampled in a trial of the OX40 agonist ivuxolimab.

CDR3 bases: TGTGCCAGCAGTCCCCCTGGACAGCCCGCGTACTTC. It translates to CASSPPGQPAYF. The rearrangement links TRBV6-5 to TRBJ2-7, with a possible D match to TRBD1 (6 bases). Germline V gene lookup returns CDR1 MNHEY and CDR2 SVGAGI. V shed 5 bases and J shed 12 bases, with 17 bases lying between them. The CDR3 extends over 12 amino acids.